These 11 T cell receptor beta chains originate from one sample sequenced in a study of blood T cell repertoires in COVID-19. The table came from immunoSEQ multiplex PCR; TCRdb's copy has only in-frame clones and leaves some out. The profile shows around 50,000 clones, 83% of them singletons. The specimen sequenced was peripheral blood. These receptors were obtained from a human donor in a cohort sampled during active COVID-19.

The rearrangement links TRBV19 to TRBJ1-2, with a tentative D call TRBD1 (6 bases). CDR3 size: 15 residues. The V gene's germline CDR1 is LNHDA and CDR2 SQIVND (reference sequence). V was pared by 5 bases and J by 5 bases, with 18 bases between. The CDR3 reads CASSSRYTGSYGYTF. The CDR3 nucleotides are TGTGCCAGTAGTTCCCGGTACACAGGGAGTTATGGCTACACCTTC.

This clone has a handful of counts. This chain connects TRBV19 to TRBJ1-6, with D hard to call. The V end lost 3 bases, the J end lost 9 bases, and 12 bases lay between the germline ends. Germline CDR1 LNHDA, CDR2 SQIVND (reference sequence). This CDR3 has 14 residues. The CDR3 DNA is TGTGCCAGTAGTATTTTTGTCGTGAGTTCACCCCTCCACTTT. The encoded protein is CASSIFVVSSPLHF.

The V gene is TRBV19, the J gene TRBJ2-1; 11 positions agree with TRBD1. V lost 5 bases, J lost 6 bases, and 3 bases stayed unmatched. Germline V gene lookup returns CDR1 LNHDA and CDR2 SQIVND (reference sequence). The CDR3 extends over 14 amino acids. Written as DNA, the CDR3 is TGTGCCAGTAGTCTGGGGACAGGGGGCAATGAGCAGTTCTTC. Protein: CASSLGTGGNEQFF.

The chain links TRBV7-2 to TRBJ2-1, with 9 positions matching TRBD1. CDR3 size: 15 residues. From germline, CDR1 is SGHTA and CDR2 FQGNSA. J was trimmed by 8 bases and V by 5 bases; bases with no gene match: 10. CDR3: CASSPWTGVAYEQFF. CDR3 coding DNA: TGTGCCAGCAGCCCCTGGACAGGGGTAGCGTATGAGCAGTTCTTC.

This clone has just a few counts. This chain uses TRBV18 with TRBJ1-6; 7 bases fit TRBD1. CDR1 and CDR2 (germline): KGHSH, LQKENI. Unmatched junction bases numbered 8, after V lost 4 bases and J lost 5 bases. The CDR3 is 16 residues long. The CDR3 nucleotides read TGTGCCAGCTCACGACAGGGACCCACTAATAATTCACCCCTCCACTTT. This encodes CASSRQGPTNNSPLHF. Complete variable domain (other parts from reference TRBV18 and TRBJ1-6): NAGVMQNPRHLVRRRGQEARLRCSPMKGHSHVYWYRQLPEEGLKFMVYLQKENIIDESGMPKERFSAEFPKEGPSILRIQQVVRGDSAAYFCASSRQGPTNNSPLHFGNGTRLTVT.

The chain is built from TRBV9 and TRBJ2-7; D gene ambiguous. Deletions cut 0 bases from V and 0 bases from J, with 7 bases between. Germline CDR1 is SGDLS and CDR2 is YYNGEE. CDR3 length: 14 amino acids. The CDR3 is CASSVAAGSYEQYF. The CDR3 DNA follows: TGTGCCAGCAGCGTAGCGGCAGGCTCCTACGAGCAGTACTTC.

This rearrangement joins TRBV7-8 to TRBJ1-2; D is perhaps TRBD1 (6 bases). The length of the CDR3 is 14 residues. From germline, CDR1 is SGHVS and CDR2 FQNEAQ. V was clipped by 6 bases and J by 3 bases, with 14 bases between them. As DNA, the CDR3 is TGTGCCAGCAGTTTACAGGGTCAGGACTATGGCTACACCTTC. This translates into CASSLQGQDYGYTF.

This clone was found a few times. The rearrangement uses TRBV9 and TRBJ1-4; 7 bases line up with TRBD1. There are 15 residues in the CDR3. Losses at the gene ends were 4 bases for V and 3 bases for J; bases not matched to a gene: 6. CDR1 SGDLS and CDR2 YYNGEE come from the germline V gene. CDR3 DNA sequence: TGTGCCAGCAGCCGGTCGCAGGGGGCTAATGAAAAACTGTTTTTT. Amino acid sequence: CASSRSQGANEKLFF.

This chain joins TRBV10-3 and TRBJ2-7; 10 bases map to TRBD2. CDR3 length equals 14 residues. Trimming removed 6 bases from V and 5 bases from J; junction bases left unmatched: 7. CDR1 is ENHRY, CDR2 SYGVKD, per germline. The CDR3 DNA reads TGTGCCATCAGGGTAGCGGGAGGTAGAAACGAGCAGTACTTC. Translating gives CAIRVAGGRNEQYF.

The chain couples TRBV18 to TRBJ2-5; 8 bases align to TRBD2. The CDR3 spans 17 residues. The trim removed 3 bases at V and 2 bases at J, leaving 11 bases unmatched. Germline-derived CDR1 and CDR2 are KGHSH and LQKENI. In DNA, the CDR3 is TGTGCCAGCTCACCTCCGGGGGGGCGAAACCTTCAAGAGACCCAGTACTTC. Amino acids: CASSPPGGRNLQETQYF.

The genes are TRBV25-1 and TRBJ2-7; TRBD1 matches at 10 bases. Germline V gene lookup returns CDR1 MGHDK and CDR2 SYGVNS. The ends lost 1 base at V and 6 bases at J; junction bases unmatched: 0. This CDR3 is 13 amino acids long. The CDR3 loop reads CASSEWTGGEQYF. As DNA, the CDR3 is TGTGCCAGCAGTGAATGGACAGGGGGCGAGCAGTACTTC.